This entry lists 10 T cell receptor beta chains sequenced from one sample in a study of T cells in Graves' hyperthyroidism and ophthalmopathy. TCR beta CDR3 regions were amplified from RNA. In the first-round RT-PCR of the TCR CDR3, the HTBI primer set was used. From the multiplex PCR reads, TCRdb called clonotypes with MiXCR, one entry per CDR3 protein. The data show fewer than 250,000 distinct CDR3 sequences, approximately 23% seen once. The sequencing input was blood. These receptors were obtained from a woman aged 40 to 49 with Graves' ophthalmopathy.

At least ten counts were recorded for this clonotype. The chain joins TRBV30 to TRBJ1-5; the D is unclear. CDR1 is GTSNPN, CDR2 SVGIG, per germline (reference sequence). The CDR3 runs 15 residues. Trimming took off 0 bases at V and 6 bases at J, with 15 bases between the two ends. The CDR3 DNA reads TGTGCCTGGAGTGTGCAAGCGGAGGCGGGTCAGCCCCAGCATTTT. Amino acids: CAWSVQAEAGQPQHF. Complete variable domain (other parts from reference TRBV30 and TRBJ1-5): SQTIHQWPATLVQPVGSPLSLECTVEGTSNPNLYWYRQAAGRGLQLLFYSVGIGQISSEVPQNLSASRPQDRQFILSSKKLLLSDSGFYLCAWSVQAEAGQPQHFGDGTRLSIL.

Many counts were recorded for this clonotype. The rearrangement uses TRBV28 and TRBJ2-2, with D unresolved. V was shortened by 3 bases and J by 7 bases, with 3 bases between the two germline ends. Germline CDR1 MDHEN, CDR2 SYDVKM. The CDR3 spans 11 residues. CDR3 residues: CASSFGGELFF. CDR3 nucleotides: TGTGCCAGCAGTTTTGGCGGGGAGCTGTTTTTT. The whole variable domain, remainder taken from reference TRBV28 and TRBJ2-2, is DVKVTQSSRYLVKRTGEKVFLECVQDMDHENMFWYRQDPGLGLRLIYFSYDVKMKEKGDIPEGYSVSREKKERFSLILESASTNQTSMYLCASSFGGELFFGEGSRLTVL.

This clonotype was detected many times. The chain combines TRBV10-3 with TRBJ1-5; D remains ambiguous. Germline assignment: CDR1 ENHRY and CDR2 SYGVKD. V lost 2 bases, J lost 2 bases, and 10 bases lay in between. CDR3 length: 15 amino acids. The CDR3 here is CAISEGQERNQPQHF. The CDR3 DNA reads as TGTGCCATCAGTGAGGGTCAGGAACGCAATCAGCCCCAGCATTTT.

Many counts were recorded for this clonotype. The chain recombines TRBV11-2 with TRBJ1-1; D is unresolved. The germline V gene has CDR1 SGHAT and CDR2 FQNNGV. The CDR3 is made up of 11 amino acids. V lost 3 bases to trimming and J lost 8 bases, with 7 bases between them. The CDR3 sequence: CASSFWEEAFF. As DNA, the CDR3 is TGTGCCAGCAGCTTTTGGGAGGAAGCTTTCTTT.

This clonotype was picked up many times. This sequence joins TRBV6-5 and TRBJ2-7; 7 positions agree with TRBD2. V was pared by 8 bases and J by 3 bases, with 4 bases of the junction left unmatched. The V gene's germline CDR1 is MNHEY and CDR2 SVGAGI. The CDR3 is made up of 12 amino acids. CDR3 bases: TGTGCCAGCGGGGACTACCGCTACGAGCAGTACTTC. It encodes CASGDYRYEQYF.

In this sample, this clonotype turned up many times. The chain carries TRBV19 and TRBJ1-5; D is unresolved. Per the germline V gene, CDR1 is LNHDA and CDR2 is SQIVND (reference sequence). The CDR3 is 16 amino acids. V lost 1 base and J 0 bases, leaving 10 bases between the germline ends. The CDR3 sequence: CASSIGPAFSNQPQHF. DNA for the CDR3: TGTGCCAGTAGTATAGGCCCAGCCTTTAGCAATCAGCCCCAGCATTTT.

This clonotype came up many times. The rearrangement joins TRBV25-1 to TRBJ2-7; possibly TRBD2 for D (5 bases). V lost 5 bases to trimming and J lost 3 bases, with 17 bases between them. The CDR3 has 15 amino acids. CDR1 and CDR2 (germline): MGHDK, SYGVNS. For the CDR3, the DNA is TGTGCCAGCAGTTGCACGGAGGACGGAGACTACGAGCAGTACTTC. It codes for CASSCTEDGDYEQYF.

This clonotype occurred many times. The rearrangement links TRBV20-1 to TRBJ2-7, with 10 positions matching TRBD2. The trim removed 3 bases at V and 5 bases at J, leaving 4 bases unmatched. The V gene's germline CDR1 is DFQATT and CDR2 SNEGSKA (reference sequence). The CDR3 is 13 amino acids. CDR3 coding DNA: TGCAGTGCTAGCGCTAGCGGGGGTGACGAGCAGTACTTC. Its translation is CSASASGGDEQYF.

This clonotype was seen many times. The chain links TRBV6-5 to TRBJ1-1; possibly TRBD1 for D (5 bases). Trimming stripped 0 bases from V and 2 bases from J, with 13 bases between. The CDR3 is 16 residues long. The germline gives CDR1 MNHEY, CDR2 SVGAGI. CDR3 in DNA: TGTGCCAGCAGTTACTCACCGGGACGGACAAACACTGAAGCTTTCTTT. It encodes CASSYSPGRTNTEAFF.

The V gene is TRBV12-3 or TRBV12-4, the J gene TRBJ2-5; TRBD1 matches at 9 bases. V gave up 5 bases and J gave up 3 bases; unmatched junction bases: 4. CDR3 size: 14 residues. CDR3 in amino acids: CASSPRDREETQYF. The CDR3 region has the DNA TGTGCCAGCAGTCCCCGGGACAGGGAAGAGACCCAGTACTTC.